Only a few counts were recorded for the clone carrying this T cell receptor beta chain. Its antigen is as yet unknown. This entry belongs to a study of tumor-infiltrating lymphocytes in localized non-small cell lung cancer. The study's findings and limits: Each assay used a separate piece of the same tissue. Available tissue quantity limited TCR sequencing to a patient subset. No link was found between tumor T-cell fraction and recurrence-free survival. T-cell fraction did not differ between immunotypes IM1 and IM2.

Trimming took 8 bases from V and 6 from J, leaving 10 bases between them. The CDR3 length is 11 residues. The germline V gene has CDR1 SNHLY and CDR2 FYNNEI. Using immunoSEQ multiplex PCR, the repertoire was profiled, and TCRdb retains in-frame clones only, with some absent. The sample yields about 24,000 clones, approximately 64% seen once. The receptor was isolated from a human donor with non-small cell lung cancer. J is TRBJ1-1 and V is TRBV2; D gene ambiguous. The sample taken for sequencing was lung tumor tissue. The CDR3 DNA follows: TGTGCCAGCTGCCAGAGGGCTGAAGCTTTCTTT. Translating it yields CASCQRAEAFF.